A selection of T cell receptor beta chains follows, all from one sample in a study of T cells after yellow fever vaccination. TCRdb fed the 5' RACE reads into MiXCR, producing one record per CDR3 protein. The sample includes over 300,000 distinct CDR3 sequences, 4.1% of them seen just once. Source: PBMCs, taken 5 days after the yellow fever booster vaccination. The receptors stem from a man aged 18-30 years who received the YFV17D yellow fever vaccine. The CDR3 runs from the conserved cysteine through the conserved F or W. The D gene is left open where the match is weak. Clone size is given for some rows only: seen once, a few or many times, or a class if the clone is expanded.

V gene: TRBV5-1
J gene: TRBJ2-1
D gene: NA
clone size: many
CDR3 DNA: TGCGCCAGCAGCCCAATACCTGATAACCACAATGAGCAGTTCTTC
CDR3 protein: CASSPIPDNHNEQFF

V gene: TRBV9
J gene: TRBJ2-5
D gene: NA
clone size: NA
CDR3 DNA: TGTGCCAGCAGCCTAGCAACAGCGTACCAAGAGACCCAGTACTTC
CDR3 protein: CASSLATAYQETQYF

V gene: TRBV12-3/TRBV12-4
J gene: TRBJ1-2
D gene: NA
clone size: NA
CDR3 DNA: TGTGCCAGCGGGGAGATGGGCAGGAACTATGGCTACACCTTC
CDR3 protein: CASGEMGRNYGYTF

V gene: TRBV6-1
J gene: TRBJ2-3
D gene: NA
clone size: NA
CDR3 DNA: TGTGCCAGCAGTGAAGTGTGGGGTCGAACAGATACGCAGTATTTT
CDR3 protein: CASSEVWGRTDTQYF

V gene: TRBV3-1
J gene: TRBJ1-5
D gene: NA
clone size: few
CDR3 DNA: TGTGCCAGCAGCCAAGATGTTTATCAGCCCCAGCATTTT
CDR3 protein: CASSQDVYQPQHF

V gene: TRBV7-6
J gene: TRBJ1-1
D gene: NA
clone size: few
CDR3 DNA: TGTGCCAGCAGCTTGGGGGGGTGGGACACTGAAGCTTTCTTT
CDR3 protein: CASSLGGWDTEAFF

V gene: TRBV5-5
J gene: TRBJ1-3
D gene: NA
clone size: NA
CDR3 DNA: TGTGCCAGCAGCCTTGCTGACGTCGGAAACACCATATATTTT
CDR3 protein: CASSLADVGNTIYF

V gene: TRBV12-3/TRBV12-4
J gene: TRBJ2-1
D gene: NA
clone size: few
CDR3 DNA: TGTGCCAGCAAGGCTAATGAGCAGTTCTTC
CDR3 protein: CASKANEQFF

V gene: TRBV27
J gene: TRBJ1-2
D gene: NA
clone size: many
CDR3 DNA: TGTGCCAGCAGTTTGAGGCAAAACTATGGCTACACCTTC
CDR3 protein: CASSLRQNYGYTF

V gene: TRBV20-1
J gene: TRBJ2-1
D gene: TRBD1
clone size: few
CDR3 DNA: TGCAGTGCTACTTCCGGGACAGGGGGCAAGAATGAGCAGTTCTTC
CDR3 protein: CSATSGTGGKNEQFF

V gene: TRBV30
J gene: TRBJ1-2
D gene: NA
clone size: many
CDR3 DNA: TGTGCCTGGAGTCCCAGGGTTGCTAACTATGGCTACACCTTC
CDR3 protein: CAWSPRVANYGYTF

V gene: TRBV24-1
J gene: TRBJ2-5
D gene: TRBD2
clone size: few
CDR3 DNA: TGTGCCACCAGTGATGGGGGGACTAGCGGGGGATGGGAGACCCAGTACTTC
CDR3 protein: CATSDGGTSGGWETQYF

V gene: TRBV5-1
J gene: TRBJ2-1
D gene: NA
clone size: many
CDR3 DNA: TGCGCCAGCGCTCCTCCCACTAACTACAATGAGCAGTTCTTC
CDR3 protein: CASAPPTNYNEQFF

V gene: TRBV15
J gene: TRBJ2-5
D gene: NA
clone size: many
CDR3 DNA: TGTGCCACCAGCAGAGACAGGGTCCAAGAGACCCAGTACTTC
CDR3 protein: CATSRDRVQETQYF

V gene: TRBV5-6
J gene: TRBJ2-1
D gene: TRBD1
clone size: few
CDR3 DNA: TGTGCCAGCAGCATGGGGACAGAAACTTACAATGAGCAGTTCTTC
CDR3 protein: CASSMGTETYNEQFF

V gene: TRBV5-1
J gene: TRBJ2-3
D gene: NA
clone size: many
CDR3 DNA: TGCGCCAGCAGCTTAGGGGGGGCCCAAGATACGCAGTATTTT
CDR3 protein: CASSLGGAQDTQYF

V gene: TRBV18
J gene: TRBJ1-1
D gene: NA
clone size: many
CDR3 DNA: TGTGCCAGCTCACCACGGGCAAGGCTAGGGGTGAACACTGAAGCTTTCTTT
CDR3 protein: CASSPRARLGVNTEAFF

V gene: TRBV6-5
J gene: TRBJ2-3
D gene: NA
clone size: many
CDR3 DNA: TGTGCCAGCAGTTACTCAACGGGGATCCCAGATACGCAGTATTTT
CDR3 protein: CASSYSTGIPDTQYF

V gene: TRBV6-5
J gene: TRBJ1-2
D gene: TRBD1
clone size: few
CDR3 DNA: TGTGCCAGCAGGATACCGGGACAGGGAGGCGCGGGCTACACCTTC
CDR3 protein: CASRIPGQGGAGYTF

V gene: TRBV7-2
J gene: TRBJ1-3
D gene: TRBD1
clone size: many
CDR3 DNA: TGTGCCAGCAGCGGGAGACAGGGTGGCTCTGGAAACACCATATATTTT
CDR3 protein: CASSGRQGGSGNTIYF

V gene: TRBV9
J gene: TRBJ2-2
D gene: TRBD2
clone size: NA
CDR3 DNA: TGTGCCAGCAGCGTAGCCTTGACTAGCGGGGGCACCGGGGAGCTGTTTTTT
CDR3 protein: CASSVALTSGGTGELFF

V gene: TRBV5-6
J gene: TRBJ2-1
D gene: NA
clone size: many
CDR3 DNA: TGTGCCAGCAGTTACAGGGTGGATGAGCAGTTCTTC
CDR3 protein: CASSYRVDEQFF

V gene: TRBV2
J gene: TRBJ2-5
D gene: NA
clone size: many
CDR3 DNA: TGTGCCAGCAGACCCCTCCACAGAGAGACCCAGTACTTC
CDR3 protein: CASRPLHRETQYF

V gene: TRBV18
J gene: TRBJ2-7
D gene: NA
clone size: few
CDR3 DNA: TGTGCCAGCTCACCACCTGGGCAGGGTATATACGAGCAGTACTTC
CDR3 protein: CASSPPGQGIYEQYF

V gene: TRBV12-3/TRBV12-4
J gene: TRBJ1-2
D gene: NA
clone size: NA
CDR3 DNA: TGTGCCAGCAGTTCACCGGGACACCCTGGCTACACCTTC
CDR3 protein: CASSSPGHPGYTF

V gene: TRBV7-3
J gene: TRBJ1-1
D gene: TRBD1
clone size: many
CDR3 DNA: TGTGCCAGCAGCCCGACCGCGACAGGGTGGAACACTGAAGCTTTCTTT
CDR3 protein: CASSPTATGWNTEAFF

V gene: TRBV9
J gene: TRBJ1-2
D gene: NA
clone size: NA
CDR3 DNA: TGTGCCAGCAGCCGGGGAGAATATGGCTACACCTTC
CDR3 protein: CASSRGEYGYTF

V gene: TRBV6-2/TRBV6-3
J gene: TRBJ2-7
D gene: NA
clone size: few
CDR3 DNA: TGTGCCAGCACCGCCGGCCTCAGGCGGCGGGGTGACTACGAGCAGTACTTC
CDR3 protein: CASTAGLRRRGDYEQYF

V gene: TRBV18
J gene: TRBJ1-2
D gene: NA
clone size: few
CDR3 DNA: TGTGCCAGCACCCCTGCTCGCAGGGAGGGGCGTGGCTACACCTTC
CDR3 protein: CASTPARREGRGYTF

V gene: TRBV18
J gene: TRBJ1-1
D gene: TRBD1
clone size: NA
CDR3 DNA: TGTGCCAGCGCGGACAGGGCGGCTACTGAAGCTTTCTTT
CDR3 protein: CASADRAATEAFF

V gene: TRBV6-5
J gene: TRBJ2-3
D gene: TRBD2
clone size: few
CDR3 DNA: TGTGCCAGCAGTTTCAGGACTAGCGGGGGCTGGGATACGCAGTATTTT
CDR3 protein: CASSFRTSGGWDTQYF

V gene: TRBV4-3
J gene: TRBJ1-4
D gene: NA
clone size: many
CDR3 DNA: TGCGCCAGCAGCCTAGGCTTCCAGGCAGGGTATAATGAAAAACTGTTTTTT
CDR3 protein: CASSLGFQAGYNEKLFF

V gene: TRBV20-1
J gene: TRBJ2-2
D gene: TRBD1
clone size: few
CDR3 DNA: TGCAGTGCTAGTGGGACAGGGAACACCGGGGAGCTGTTTTTT
CDR3 protein: CSASGTGNTGELFF

V gene: TRBV5-6
J gene: TRBJ2-2
D gene: NA
clone size: NA
CDR3 DNA: TGTGCCAGCAGCACCCCCGCGCCCGCGGGTGGGGAGCTGTTTTTT
CDR3 protein: CASSTPAPAGGELFF